This TCR beta chain was found in a study of blood T cell repertoires in COVID-19. Some clones are missing from TCRdb's copy, which holds only in-frame ones; the method was immunoSEQ multiplex PCR. The repertoire holds 200,000 to 250,000 clones, roughly four fifths seen once, with over 9.5% in the top ten. This clone was picked up a small number of times. The V gene's germline CDR1 is LNHDA and CDR2 SQIVND (reference sequence). The CDR3 length is 12 residues. V shed 11 bases and J 1 base; nucleotides not matched to a gene: 3. This chain uses TRBV19 with TRBJ1-1, with 8 bases aligning to TRBD1. Sequenced input: peripheral blood. The TCR comes from a middle-aged woman with acute or convalescent COVID-19. Here the CDR3 reads CAAGQGNTEAFF. The CDR3 coding sequence is TGTGCCGCAGGACAGGGGAACACTGAAGCTTTCTTT. The full variable domain, rest sourced from reference TRBV19 and TRBJ1-1, is DGGITQSPKYLFRKEGQNVTLSCEQNLNHDAMYWYRQDPGQGLRLIYYSQIVNDFQKGDIAEGYSVSREKKESFPLTVTSAQKNPTAFYLCAAGQGNTEAFFGQGTRLTVV.